This T cell receptor beta chain was recovered during a study of cytotoxic CD8 clonotypes in ibrutinib-treated CLL. Study-wide findings and caveats: There were few public clonotypes, and on treatment they contracted or stayed stable. Before falling back toward baseline at progression, clonality had risen at the time of ibrutinib response.

For TCR beta libraries, about 2 micrograms of genomic DNA were obtained from cryopreserved PBMCs. This CDR3 has 18 amino acids. Germline V gives CDR1 SNHLY, CDR2 FYNNEI. Trimming took 8 bases from V and 0 from J, leaving 24 bases between them. Worth noting for this clone: The antigen is undetermined.

TCRdb's table, derived via immunoSEQ multiplex PCR, lists solely in-frame clones and lacks some. The repertoire has some 200,000 clones, just over 70% of them found once; the top ten carry 5.9%. The chain uses TRBV2 and TRBJ2-3, with D tentatively TRBD1 (6 bases). This material consisted of PBMCs, taken after 12 months of ibrutinib treatment. The clonotype was recovered from a human donor with chronic lymphocytic leukemia. The CDR3 reads CASSRLGARRGSTDTQYF. The CDR3 DNA reads TGTGCCAGCTCCCGATTGGGGGCAAGAAGGGGGAGCACAGATACGCAGTATTTT.